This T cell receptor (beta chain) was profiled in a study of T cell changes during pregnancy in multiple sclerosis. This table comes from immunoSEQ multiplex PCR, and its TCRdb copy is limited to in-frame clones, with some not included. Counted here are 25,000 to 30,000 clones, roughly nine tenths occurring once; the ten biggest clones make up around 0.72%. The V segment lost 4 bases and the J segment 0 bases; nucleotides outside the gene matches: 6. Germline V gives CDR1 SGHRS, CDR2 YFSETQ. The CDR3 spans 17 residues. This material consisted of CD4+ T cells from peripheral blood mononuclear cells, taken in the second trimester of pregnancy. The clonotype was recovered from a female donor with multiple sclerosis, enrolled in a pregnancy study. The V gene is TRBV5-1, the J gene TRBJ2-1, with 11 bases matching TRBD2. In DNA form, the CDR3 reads TGCGCCAGCAGCCAAGCTAGCGGGGGGCTCTCCTACAATGAGCAGTTCTTC. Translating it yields CASSQASGGLSYNEQFF.